This TCR beta chain was identified during a study of T cells after yellow fever vaccination (dated by TCRdb to about 2019). Study-level background: The SMART-Seq v4 Ultra Low Input RNA kit was used to prepare libraries from fractions with low cell numbers. Blood was drawn at multiple timepoints before and after primary and secondary immunization, with bulk PBMC replicates and cell subsets isolated. The cohort comprised two healthy male donors, one aged 18 to 29 and one aged 30 to 40 years. To follow T-cell clones before and after primary and booster YFV17D yellow fever vaccination, bulk TCR alpha and beta repertoires were sequenced over time. On the study overall, not on this receptor specifically: The secondary T-cell response was found to be weaker but faster than the primary response, with a peak reached on day 5 rather than on day 15. Most clones expanded after primary vaccination (around 96% of CD4 and over 80% of CD8) were re-detected after the booster, suggesting that broad memory maintenance occurred. A small share of clonotypes occurred in both CD4 and CD8 compartments, likely arising from convergent recombination. Because abundant contaminating clonotypes from the bulk population could be contained in FACS-sorted repertoires, computational filtering was required. Because the study included only a couple of donors, the extent to which the findings can be generalized is limited.

The treatment or condition label corresponds to: live attenuated yellow fever vaccine strain. At every blood-draw timepoint, two biological replicates of bulk PBMCs were collected. PBMCs were isolated from peripheral blood using a standard Ficoll-Paque protocol. TriZol was used to extract RNA from bulk PBMCs, CD4 and CD8 fractions, and dextramer-positive and dextramer-negative fractions. There are a few counts of this clonotype. The specificity of this receptor is unknown. Base qualities are not at hand, and no much larger clone is one base apart. Synthesis of TCR cDNA relied on 5'RACE template switching, a step that introduced a universal primer site along with unique molecular identifiers. cDNA synthesis was primed from both the TCR alpha and TCR beta constant segments. Library amplification involved two PCR steps, and the second step added sample barcodes and sequencing adapters. Sequencing of libraries was performed on Illumina HiSeq 2500 (2x100 bp) or NovaSeq (2x150 bp). Under the source paper's analysis protocol: MIGEC was used to demultiplex reads and collapse the reads into UMI consensus sequences, and MiXCR was used for V(D)J alignment. Using edgeR on replicate PBMC samples, clonotypes were called vaccine-responding if FDR was below 0.01 and the log2 fold change was above 5 up to day 15. CD4 or CD8 identity was assigned to each bulk clonotype according to whether the clonotype was present at higher abundance in the sequenced CD4 repertoire or the sequenced CD8 repertoire. Using fastp trimming at Q25 and MiXCR clonotype assembly, TCRdb reanalyzed the public sequencing data and kept in-frame beta chains. CDR3 protein sequences are deduplicated, and each keeps its most common genes and DNA. The V and J calls come from TCRdb's annotation, not from the publication. The sample table holds some 560,000 distinct CDR3 sequences, of which about 15% were seen once. In total, the top ten clones hold 17% of the sample.

V sheds 6 bases and J sheds 3 bases, leaving 17 bases between their ends. CDR1 and CDR2 were assigned from the germline V gene as SGHRS and YFSETQ. The CDR3 holds 15 amino acids from the cysteine to the phenylalanine. Solely the CDR3 DNA is kept, with 45 bases framed from the first base. The sequencing here drew on PBMCs, taken around 5 days after the first yellow fever vaccination. In this chain, TRBV5-1 is recombined with TRBJ2-3, with no reliable assignment of the D segment. This clonotype originated in a man younger than 35 who received the YFV17D yellow fever vaccine. The CDR3 here reads CASTYRSVGTDTQYF. The sequenced DNA: TGCGCCAGCACTTATCGTTCCGTTGGTACAGATACGCAGTATTTT.